A single sample gave rise to the 19 T cell receptor beta chains below, sequenced in a study of cytomegalovirus exposure and HLA in healthy donors. The PCR had 60 Vbeta and 13 Jbeta primers. The protocol was immunoSEQ multiplex PCR, while the TCRdb copy is restricted to in-frame clones and leaves out a portion. This table has approximately 160,000 clones, roughly 84% appearing once. The sequencing sample was made of PBMCs. The receptors stem from a male donor in good health and CMV-seronegative.

As concerns this clone: Other DNA sequences from this sample encode an identical CDR3 as well. The gene calls are TRBV2 and TRBJ1-2; 8 bases align to TRBD1. CDR3 size: 12 residues. V lost 8 bases and J lost 4; bases outside the gene matches: 3. Germline V gene lookup returns CDR1 SNHLY and CDR2 FYNNEI. Here the CDR3 DNA reads TGTGCCAGCGGAGGACAGGGCTATGGCTACACCTTC. It translates to CASGGQGYGYTF.

This clone appeared once. The rearrangement links TRBV7-2 to TRBJ2-7; maybe TRBD2 (5 bases). There are 15 residues in the CDR3. V was cut by 1 base and J by 2 bases, with 12 bases left in between. Germline V CDR1 and CDR2: SGHTA, FQGNSA. The DNA of the CDR3 is TGTGCCAGCAGCTTAGAGGGCGGGCGTCCCTACGAGCAGTACTTC. This translates into CASSLEGGRPYEQYF.

The genes are TRBV10-3 and TRBJ2-6; 8 nucleotides match TRBD1. Trimming at V came to 7 bases and at J to 0 bases, leaving 5 bases not matched to a gene. The CDR3 is 16 residues long. The germline gives CDR1 ENHRY, CDR2 SYGVKD. The CDR3 reads CAIKDRATSGANVLTF. CDR3 in DNA: TGTGCCATCAAGGACAGGGCTACCTCTGGGGCCAACGTCCTGACTTTC.

The gene calls are TRBV7-8 and TRBJ1-2; the match to TRBD1 covers 11 bases. The V segment lost 6 bases and the J segment 6 bases; nucleotides outside the gene matches: 15. CDR3 length equals 17 residues. The germline CDR1 and CDR2 sequences are SGHVS and FQNEAQ. This CDR3 reads CASRQRSGTGGFDGYTF. The DNA for the CDR3 is TGTGCCAGCAGACAAAGGTCCGGGACAGGGGGGTTCGATGGCTACACCTTC.

V and J are TRBV7-2 and TRBJ2-2; D perhaps matches TRBD1 (5 bases). CDR1 is SGHTA and CDR2 is FQGNSA in the germline V gene. Trimming removed 5 bases from V and 0 bases from J, with 10 bases in between. The CDR3 length is 15 residues. The CDR3 sequence: CASSPTVTNTGELFF. DNA of the CDR3: TGTGCCAGCAGCCCGACAGTAACGAACACCGGGGAGCTGTTTTTT.

The chain has TRBV9 and TRBJ2-3; possible D gene TRBD2, 5 bases. This CDR3 contains 19 residues. Per the germline V gene, CDR1 is SGDLS and CDR2 is YYNGEE. V was clipped by 0 bases and J by 4 bases, with 24 bases between them. CDR3 amino acids: CASSVGGQPSSTHSDTQYF. CDR3 coding DNA: TGTGCCAGCAGCGTAGGTGGGCAGCCTAGCTCTACACATTCAGATACGCAGTATTTT. Complete variable domain (other parts from reference TRBV9 and TRBJ2-3): DSGVTQTPKHLITATGQRVTLRCSPRSGDLSVYWYQQSLDQGLQFLIQYYNGEERAKGNILERFSAQQFPDLHSELNLSSLELGDSALYFCASSVGGQPSSTHSDTQYFGPGTRLTVL.

The rearrangement links TRBV4-1 to TRBJ2-7; D is unresolved. The length of the CDR3 is 16 residues. In germline, CDR1 is MGHRA, CDR2 YSYEKL. V lost 1 base and J 0 bases, leaving 13 bases between the germline ends. Here the CDR3 DNA reads TGCGCCAGCAGCCAAGGGCCGCAGGAAAGCTCCTACGAGCAGTACTTC. Its translation is CASSQGPQESSYEQYF.

This clone was found once. The V gene is TRBV5-1, the J gene TRBJ2-2; 7 bases map to TRBD1. This CDR3 comprises 16 residues. V lost 4 bases, J lost 1 base, and 7 bases stayed unmatched. The germline V gene encodes CDR1 SGHRS and CDR2 YFSETQ. In DNA, the CDR3 is TGCGCCAGCAGCAACCAGGGGGTCTGGAACACCGGGGAGCTGTTTTTT. Encoded protein: CASSNQGVWNTGELFF.

This chain joins TRBV19 and TRBJ2-1; TRBD2 aligns across 7 bases. V gave up 0 bases and J gave up 12 bases; unmatched junction bases: 5. The germline V gene encodes CDR1 LNHDA and CDR2 SQIVND (reference sequence). CDR3 length: 13 amino acids. CDR3 bases: TGTGCCAGTAGTATAGAGCCTAGCGGACTGCAGTTCTTC. It is translated as CASSIEPSGLQFF.

V and J are TRBV18 and TRBJ2-5, with 7 bases matching TRBD1. The J call could be wrong; TRBJ2-7 is a better fit for the DNA end. The length of the CDR3 is 15 residues. Germline V CDR1 and CDR2: KGHSH, LQKENI. Here the CDR3 DNA reads TGTGCCAGCTCACCACGTACAGGGGCGACCTACGAGCAGTACTTC. Translated, it gives CASSPRTGATYEQYF.

J is TRBJ2-3 and V is TRBV9; possibly TRBD1 for D (5 bases). The germline gives CDR1 SGDLS, CDR2 YYNGEE. Trimming cost V 0 bases and J 2 bases, with 10 bases left between them. The length of the CDR3 is 15 residues. For the CDR3, the DNA is TGTGCCAGCAGCGTAGTAGACAGTCACACAGATACGCAGTATTTT. Its translation is CASSVVDSHTDTQYF.

The rearrangement links TRBV19 to TRBJ2-2; perhaps TRBD1 as D (5 bases). Trimming left V 9 bases short and J 5 bases short, with 10 bases between. Germline CDR1 LNHDA, CDR2 SQIVND (reference sequence). CDR3 length: 12 residues. CDR3 sequence: CASHWTTGELFF. The DNA of the CDR3 is TGTGCCAGCCACTGGACAACCGGGGAGCTGTTTTTT.

This clone was seen only once. V is TRBV28 and J is TRBJ2-3; TRBD2 agrees at 7 bases. V gave up 3 bases and J gave up 0 bases; unmatched junction bases: 6. This CDR3 is built from 16 residues. Germline loops: CDR1 MDHEN, CDR2 SYDVKM. The DNA of the CDR3 is TGTGCCAGCAGTTTGGGGGGGTTAATTAGCACAGATACGCAGTATTTT. It translates to CASSLGGLISTDTQYF.

The J gene is TRBJ1-6, the V gene TRBV28; D is unresolved. The CDR3 is 15 residues long. Germline CDR1 reads MDHEN; CDR2 reads SYDVKM. V shed 5 bases and J shed 9 bases, with 17 bases lying between them. CDR3 DNA sequence: TGTGCCAGCAGTCCCCACCAGGCTGTAGGTTCACCCCTCCACTTT. This sequence encodes CASSPHQAVGSPLHF.

This clone is a singleton in its sample. The chain combines TRBV28 with TRBJ2-5; 8 bases agree with TRBD2. This CDR3 has 13 amino acids. V shed 8 bases and J 2 bases; nucleotides not matched to a gene: 4. CDR1 and CDR2 from the germline V gene are MDHEN and SYDVKM. DNA of the CDR3: TGTGCCAGCTTCGGGGGGGCGCAAGAGACCCAGTACTTC. Translated: CASFGGAQETQYF.

This rearrangement joins TRBV11-3 to TRBJ2-7; D may be TRBD1 (5 bases). The CDR3 contains 11 residues. V was cut by 5 bases and J by 4 bases, with 6 bases left in between. CDR1 is SGHNT and CDR2 is YENEEA in the germline V gene. In DNA form, the CDR3 reads TGTGCCAGCAGCGACAGATACGAGCAGTACTTC. Its translation is CASSDRYEQYF.

The chain recombines TRBV6-5 with TRBJ1-2; 11 positions agree with TRBD1. Germline CDR1 and CDR2: MNHEY and SVGAGI. The CDR3 covers 14 residues. V dropped 5 bases and J dropped 7; count of bases not matched to a gene: 6. CDR3 in DNA: TGTGCCAGCAGTAAAAGGACAGGGGGCTTTGGCTACACCTTC. Translating it yields CASSKRTGGFGYTF.

V gene TRBV9 combines with J gene TRBJ1-2, with 7 bases aligning to TRBD1. The CDR3 runs to 14 residues. CDR1 and CDR2 from the germline V gene are SGDLS and YYNGEE. Trimming took 2 bases from V and 7 from J; bases not matched to a gene: 8. CDR3 nucleotides: TGTGCCAGCAGCGTTGAGGGACAGTCTATTGGCTACACCTTC. Translating it yields CASSVEGQSIGYTF.

The chain carries TRBV10-3 and TRBJ2-7; 10 bases map to TRBD1. The CDR3 spans 17 residues. The germline CDR1 and CDR2 sequences are ENHRY and SYGVKD. Trimming removed 6 bases from V and 1 base from J; junction bases left unmatched: 12. The CDR3 is CAIRERGTGQGSYEQYF. The CDR3 DNA reads as TGTGCCATCAGGGAACGAGGTACGGGACAGGGGTCCTACGAGCAGTACTTC.